This T cell receptor (beta chain) comes out of a study of shared clonotypes between healthy human individuals. Whole-study findings and limits: The small donor group covered limited genetic and exposure diversity. The four-donor shared clonotypes exceeded non-shared clonotypes in generation probability, with non-shared ones scoring lower. Sorted-subset sequencing, rarefaction showed, was incomplete despite large depth.

The table came from immunoSEQ multiplex PCR; TCRdb's copy has only in-frame clones and leaves some out. The sample holds more than 1,200,000 clones, about 98.5% seen once. Concerning this clone: What it binds is unknown.

The source material was naive CD4+ T cells sorted from blood. Subset in this sample: CD45RA+ positively selected. The origin of this receptor is a young man in good health.

CDR3 sequence (DNA): TGTGCCAGCAGCTTCCTAGCGGGAGCCGAGCAGTTCTTC. The encoded protein is CASSFLAGAEQFF. The chain joins TRBV7-3 to TRBJ2-1; 10 bases are a match to TRBD2. Germline loops: CDR1 SGHTA, CDR2 FQGTGA. Trimming at V came to 3 bases and at J to 10 bases, leaving 3 bases not matched to a gene. This CDR3 spans 13 amino acids.